This T cell receptor (beta chain) was captured by sequencing in a study of blood T cells in healthy people across ages. General study results and limits: Bulk PBMC profiling left naive and antigen-experienced comparisons inconclusive. Roughly linear age-related decline in beta diversity appeared, significant by age 40. Diversity was higher, and naive CD4+ cells more numerous, in long-lived donors than in aged donors.

Healthy Caucasian individuals from Russia aged 6 to 90 were enrolled as donors. Germline assignment: CDR1 SGHRS and CDR2 YFSETQ. The CDR3 covers 16 residues. Between the trimmed V and J ends, which lost 1 base and 8 bases, there was a span of 19 bases. Through a sample-barcoded 5' primer and a J-beta primer mix, a second PCR was run for roughly 7 to 11 cycles. MiXCR was run by TCRdb on the 5' RACE reads, yielding one entry per CDR3 protein. This sample has over 950,000 distinct CDR3 sequences, with roughly 47% found just once. This clonotype showed up just a few times. The antigen remains unidentified.

Sequenced: blood. This sequence joins TRBV5-1 and TRBJ2-1; D assignment may be TRBD1 or TRBD2 (5 bases each). This TCR was sampled from an older woman in good health. The CDR3 nucleotides read TGCGCCAGCAGCTTGCCACAGTGGCTCGGGGCGGATGAGCAGTTCTTC. This codes for CASSLPQWLGADEQFF.